This T cell receptor beta chain was sequenced for a study of CD8+CD57+ T cells in acquired aplastic anemia. Study context: Sorted CD4+ and CD8+ cells yielded DNA averaging around 3.2 ug. CD4+ reads averaged about 11 million in healthy donors. Study results and caveats: Both patients and controls carried the same twenty-nine CD8+ CDR3 sequences. Statistical testing detected no significant gap in CD8+ Simpson's diversity between patients and controls.

The CDR3 contains 15 residues. With 11 bases removed from V and 2 bases from J, the gap between germline ends came to 19 bases. Notes on this clonotype: The antigen is not known.

CDR3 and TCR beta VDJ profiling relied on a genomic DNA template. TCRdb re-called the reads through MiXCR, storing one row per CDR3 protein. Among 350,000 to 450,000 distinct CDR3 sequences, 55% to 70% were seen once, and the ten largest hold 4%. The sample consisted of sorted CD4+, CD8+, or CD8+CD57+ T cells (not recorded which) from PBMCs. V usage is TRBV12-3 or TRBV12-4 and J usage is TRBJ1-5, with D possibly being TRBD1 (5 bases). This sequence originates from a human donor in good health, serving as a control. The CDR3 bases are TGTGCCTCCTCTTTCTCTACAGGTGGCAATCAGCCCCAGCATTTT. It translates to CASSFSTGGNQPQHF.